Presented here are 5 T cell receptor beta chains from one specimen sequenced in a study of blood T cell repertoires in COVID-19. Clones were sequenced by immunoSEQ multiplex PCR, and TCRdb holds only the in-frame ones, with some missing. This sample has 200,000 to 300,000 clones, with over 75% found just once. Input material: peripheral blood. The receptors were gathered from a human donor in a cohort sampled during active COVID-19.

The CDR3 nucleotides read TGTGCCAGCAGCCAGGACAGGGGTAGAACAGATACGCAGTATTTT. Amino acids: CASSQDRGRTDTQYF. V gene TRBV7-2 combines with J gene TRBJ2-3; 9 nucleotides agree with TRBD1. CDR3 length equals 15 residues. With 5 bases clipped from V and 3 bases from J, the junction kept 6 bases outside the gene matches. CDR1 and CDR2 (germline): SGHTA, FQGNSA.

CDR3 nucleotide sequence: TGTGCCAGCAGCTTAGCGTGGGGAGGGACAGGGGAAAGCAATCAGCCCCAGCATTTT. Encoded protein: CASSLAWGGTGESNQPQHF. V and J are TRBV7-9 and TRBJ1-5, with TRBD1 identical over 10 bases. Germline CDR1 reads SEHNR; CDR2 reads FQNEAQ (reference sequence). This CDR3 region has 19 residues. V lost 0 bases and J lost 1; bases outside the gene matches: 9.

This chain connects TRBV5-5 to TRBJ2-1; unclear D gene. The CDR3 consists of 14 residues. The germline V and J ends were trimmed by 2 bases and 1 base, with 7 bases remaining between them. The germline gives CDR1 SGHKS, CDR2 YYEKEE (reference sequence). CDR3 sequence (DNA): TGTGCCAGCAGCTTCGTCGGTTCCTACAATGAGCAGTTCTTC. Its protein is CASSFVGSYNEQFF.

In its sample, this clone was seen once. This rearrangement joins TRBV5-1 to TRBJ1-2, with TRBD1 matching over 8 bases. After removal of 3 bases from V and 2 bases from J, the junction contained 6 bases not matched to a gene. The CDR3 covers 15 residues. Germline V gene sequence: CDR1 SGHRS, CDR2 YFSETQ. As DNA, the CDR3 is TGCGCCAGCAGCTATGACAGGGGAAACAACTATGGCTACACCTTC. Its translation is CASSYDRGNNYGYTF.

This chain joins TRBV27 and TRBJ2-7, with 7 bases identical to TRBD2. The length of the CDR3 is 14 residues. Trimming at V came to 3 bases and at J to 4 bases, leaving 6 bases not matched to a gene. The germline CDR1 and CDR2 sequences are MNHEY and SMNVEV (reference sequence). CDR3 in amino acids: CASSFFAGEYEQYF. The CDR3, as DNA: TGTGCCAGCAGTTTTTTCGCGGGGGAGTACGAGCAGTACTTC.